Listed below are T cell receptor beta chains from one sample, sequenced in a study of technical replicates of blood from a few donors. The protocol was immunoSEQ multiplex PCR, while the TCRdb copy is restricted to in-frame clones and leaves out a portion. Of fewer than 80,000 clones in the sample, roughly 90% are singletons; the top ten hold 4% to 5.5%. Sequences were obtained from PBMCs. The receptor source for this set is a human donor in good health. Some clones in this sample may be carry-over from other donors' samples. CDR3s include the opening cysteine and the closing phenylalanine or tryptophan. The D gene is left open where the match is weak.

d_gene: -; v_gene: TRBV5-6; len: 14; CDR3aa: CASSLPQGHYGYTF
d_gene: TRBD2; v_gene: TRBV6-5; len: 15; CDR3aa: CASSPLQRGTYEQYF
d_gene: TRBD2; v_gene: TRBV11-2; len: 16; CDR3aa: CASSLYSAGTLETQYF
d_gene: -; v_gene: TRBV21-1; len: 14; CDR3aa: CASKTGELTAEAFF
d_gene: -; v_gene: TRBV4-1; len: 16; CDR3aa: CASSYRRTPGPTEAFF
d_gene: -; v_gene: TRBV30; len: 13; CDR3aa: CAWSVAGRYGYTF
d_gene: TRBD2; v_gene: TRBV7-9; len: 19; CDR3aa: CASSLAGPGAGALYNEQFF
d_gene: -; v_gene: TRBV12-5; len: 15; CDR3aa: CASGLNGGAAYEQYF
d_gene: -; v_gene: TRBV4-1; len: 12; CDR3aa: CASSQPAGELFF
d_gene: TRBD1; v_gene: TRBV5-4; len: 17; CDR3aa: CASSFGDRTISGNTIYF
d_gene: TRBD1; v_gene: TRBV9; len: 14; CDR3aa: CASSPRTGEEKLFF
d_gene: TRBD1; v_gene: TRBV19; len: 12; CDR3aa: CASSTRGTDQHF
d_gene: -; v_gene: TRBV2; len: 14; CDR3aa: CASSPQGEDYGYTF
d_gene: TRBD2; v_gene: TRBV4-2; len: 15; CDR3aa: CASSQVASGGFEQFF
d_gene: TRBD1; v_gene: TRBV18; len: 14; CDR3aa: CASSPTGTNYGYTF